The next 27 T cell receptor beta chains were all read from a single sample in a study of human T cells and chemical hapten exposure. Regarding time point: pre-sensitization, week 0. Sample treatment: therapeutic diphenylcyclopropenone sensitization with weekly scalp DPC. TCRdb recomputed calls from the RACE reads with MiXCR, one row per CDR3 protein. The top ten clones hold under 7% of a sample with about 42,000 distinct CDR3 sequences, under 15% of them seen once. This material consisted of whole blood, taken in connection with sensitization to the hapten diphenylcyclopropenone (DPC). These receptors originate from a woman under 40 with alopecia areata. Some clones in this sample may be carry-over from other donors' samples.

This clonotype was found a few times. The chain recombines TRBV6-1 with TRBJ2-1; the match to TRBD2 covers 8 bases. V dropped 4 bases and J dropped 3; count of bases not matched to a gene: 5. CDR1 MNHNS and CDR2 SASEGT come from the germline V gene. The CDR3 sequence is 15 residues long. The CDR3, as DNA: TGTGCCAGCAGTGCCCGGACTAGCAGCTACAATGAGCAGTTCTTC. Its protein is CASSARTSSYNEQFF.

The chain recombines TRBV10-1 with TRBJ2-2; D may be TRBD1 (6 bases). The CDR3 has 19 residues. V lost 11 bases to trimming and J lost 0 bases, with 28 bases between them. CDR1 WNHNN and CDR2 SYGVQD come from the germline V gene (reference sequence). The CDR3 here is CARSLSGQQNPSNTGELFF. In DNA, the CDR3 is TGCGCCCGTTCCCTTTCAGGACAGCAAAACCCTTCGAACACCGGGGAGCTGTTTTTT.

CDR3 region: CASSYTRTGEDEQYF. DNA for the CDR3: TGTGCCAGCAGTTACACACGGACAGGGGAGGACGAGCAGTACTTC. The gene calls are TRBV6-2 or TRBV6-3 and TRBJ2-7; 9 nucleotides align to TRBD1. The CDR3 covers 15 residues. Losses at the gene ends were 2 bases for V and 5 bases for J; bases not matched to a gene: 7. CDR1 and CDR2 from the germline V gene are MNHEY and SVGEGT.

This clonotype has just a few counts. V is TRBV7-2 and J is TRBJ2-5, with TRBD2 identical over 14 bases. The germline gives CDR1 SGHTA, CDR2 FQGNSA. This CDR3 has 18 residues. V gave up 5 bases and J gave up 3 bases; unmatched junction bases: 11. CDR3 in amino acids: CASSPSLTSGRAKETQYF. The CDR3 DNA is TGTGCCAGCAGCCCTTCTCTGACTAGCGGGAGGGCTAAAGAGACCCAGTACTTC.

The chain combines TRBV6-2 or TRBV6-3 with TRBJ2-3, with D tentatively TRBD2 (7 bases). The germline V gene encodes CDR1 MNHEY and CDR2 SVGEGT. The V gene lost 2 bases and the J gene lost 6 bases, with 15 bases spanning the gap. The CDR3 loop spans 15 amino acids. The CDR3 DNA reads as TGTGCCAGCAGTTACGGTCGGGGGGCCTTGGATACGCAGTATTTT. It translates to CASSYGRGALDTQYF.

This clonotype was counted many times. The gene calls are TRBV30 and TRBJ1-4; D may be TRBD1 (6 bases). This CDR3 is built from 14 residues. Trimming took 4 bases from V and 0 from J, leaving 9 bases between them. CDR1 is GTSNPN, CDR2 SVGIG, per germline (reference sequence). The CDR3 coding sequence is TGTGCCTGGAACTGGACAGCAACTAATGAAAAACTGTTTTTT. Residues: CAWNWTATNEKLFF.

This clonotype is medium-sized by share. The genes are TRBV2 and TRBJ2-7; D might be TRBD1 (6 bases). The CDR3 is 16 residues long. Trimming left V 4 bases short and J 3 bases short, with 19 bases between. Germline V gene sequence: CDR1 SNHLY, CDR2 FYNNEI. The CDR3 nucleotides are TGTGCCAGCAGTGTATCCCAGGGGCCCTTACACTACGAGCAGTACTTC. Its translation: CASSVSQGPLHYEQYF.

This chain joins TRBV7-3 and TRBJ1-1, with 7 nucleotides matching TRBD1. This CDR3 contains 15 residues. The ends lost 3 bases at V and 5 bases at J; junction bases unmatched: 9. CDR1 SGHTA and CDR2 FQGTGA come from the germline V gene. The CDR3 DNA reads as TGTGCCAGCAGCTTTAGCTCAGGGGGATTAACTGAAGCTTTCTTT. It translates to CASSFSSGGLTEAFF.

This clonotype has a handful of counts. The rearrangement joins TRBV11-3 to TRBJ1-1, with D unclear. V lost 3 bases and J 3 bases, leaving 8 bases between the germline ends. Germline CDR1 reads SGHNT; CDR2 reads YENEEA. This CDR3 region has 13 residues. In DNA form, the CDR3 reads TGTGCCAGCAGCTTCTCAGCGGACACTGAAGCTTTCTTT. Translation gives CASSFSADTEAFF.

This clonotype occurred many times. CDR3 loop: CSVELGSNEQFF. The CDR3 coding sequence is TGCAGCGTTGAGCTCGGGTCCAATGAGCAGTTCTTC. This chain connects TRBV29-1 to TRBJ2-1; D is ambiguous. The V gene's germline CDR1 is SQVTM and CDR2 ANQGSEA. The ends were cut back, 3 bases at V and 6 bases at J, with 9 bases in the middle. This CDR3 contains 12 residues.

The CDR3 loop reads CASSQEGASRGEQFF. CDR3 nucleotides: TGCGCCAGCAGCCAAGAAGGTGCTAGCAGGGGTGAGCAGTTCTTC. V gene TRBV4-3 combines with J gene TRBJ2-1; possible D gene TRBD1, 6 bases. This CDR3 comprises 15 residues. The V end was cut by 0 bases, the J end by 9 bases, with 15 bases between. Germline V gene sequence: CDR1 LGHNA, CDR2 YSLEER.

This clonotype was seen only a few times. The chain recombines TRBV7-2 with TRBJ1-2; 9 bases line up with TRBD1. The junction had 17 bases not matched to a gene; V was cut back by 3 bases and J by 9 bases. CDR1 and CDR2 (germline): SGHTA, FQGNSA. The CDR3 loop spans 17 amino acids. The CDR3 protein is CASSFARGGTGISSYTF. In DNA form, the CDR3 reads TGTGCCAGCAGCTTTGCGAGAGGGGGGACAGGGATTTCTAGCTACACCTTC.

This clonotype has a count of ten or more. V and J are TRBV11-2 and TRBJ2-1, with 7 bases identical to TRBD2. Losses at the gene ends were 5 bases for V and 1 base for J; bases not matched to a gene: 5. The length of the CDR3 is 15 residues. Germline loops: CDR1 SGHAT, CDR2 FQNNGV. The CDR3 protein is CASSEGTKSYNEQFF. In nucleotides, the CDR3 is TGTGCCAGCAGCGAAGGGACTAAATCCTACAATGAGCAGTTCTTC. Variable domain in full (rest from reference TRBV11-2 and TRBJ2-1): EAGVAQSPRYKIIEKRQSVAFWCNPISGHATLYWYQQILGQGPKLLIQFQNNGVVDDSQLPKDRFSAERLKGVDSTLKIQPAKLEDSAVYLCASSEGTKSYNEQFFGPGTRLTVL.

In its sample, this clonotype was seen many times. This chain connects TRBV29-1 to TRBJ2-7, with TRBD1 identical over 9 bases. This CDR3 is 12 amino acids long. Germline V lookup: CDR1 SQVTM, CDR2 ANQGSEA. J lost 4 bases, V lost 6 bases, and 4 bases had no gene match. CDR3 DNA: TGCAGCGTGACAGGGGGGGCATACGAGCAGTACTTC. Protein: CSVTGGAYEQYF.

The genes are TRBV10-2 and TRBJ1-1, with D perhaps TRBD1 (6 bases). Germline assignment: CDR1 WSHSY and CDR2 SAAADI. The germline V and J ends were trimmed by 0 bases and 0 bases, with 11 bases remaining between them. The CDR3 is 16 amino acids. CDR3 loop: CASSESGRGMNTEAFF. Here the CDR3 DNA reads TGCGCCAGCAGTGAGTCAGGCAGGGGAATGAACACTGAAGCTTTCTTT.

The table lists this clonotype with many counts. J is TRBJ2-5 and V is TRBV12-3 or TRBV12-4; D uncertain. The CDR3 covers 13 residues. V shed 4 bases and J shed 5 bases, with 11 bases lying between them. This CDR3 is CASSSGLAETQYF. Written as DNA, the CDR3 is TGTGCCAGCAGTTCGGGCCTGGCGGAGACCCAGTACTTC.

This clonotype was counted between two and nine times. The chain joins TRBV19 to TRBJ2-5; D could derive from TRBD1 or TRBD2 (5 bases each). With 4 bases removed from V and 1 base from J, the gap between germline ends came to 7 bases. Germline CDR1 LNHDA, CDR2 SQIVND (reference sequence). The CDR3 totals 13 residues. The CDR3: CASSTGTQETQYF. As DNA, the CDR3 is TGTGCCAGTAGTACGGGGACCCAAGAGACCCAGTACTTC.

The table lists this clonotype with many counts. The chain is built from TRBV28 and TRBJ1-1, with a weak D call TRBD1 (6 bases). V shed 4 bases and J shed 6 bases, with 9 bases lying between them. CDR3 length: 12 residues. The germline gives CDR1 MDHEN, CDR2 SYDVKM. CDR3 DNA sequence: TGTGCCAGCAGTTGGGAGGGGGCTGAAGCTTTCTTT. As protein: CASSWEGAEAFF.

This clonotype was recorded a few times. This chain uses TRBV29-1 with TRBJ2-5; D call uncertain. With 1 base removed from V and 2 bases from J, the gap between germline ends came to 8 bases. Per germline, CDR1 SQVTM and CDR2 ANQGSEA. This CDR3 has 13 residues. The CDR3 coding sequence is TGCAGCGTTGAAGGCGGTCTTCAAGAGACCCAGTACTTC. Its translation: CSVEGGLQETQYF.

The rearrangement uses TRBV5-1 and TRBJ1-2, with 8 bases aligning to TRBD1. From germline, CDR1 is SGHRS and CDR2 YFSETQ. J was trimmed by 8 bases and V by 0 bases; bases with no gene match: 6. The CDR3 extends over 14 amino acids. The CDR3 region is CASSLGQGALGYTF. Here the CDR3 DNA reads TGCGCCAGCAGCTTGGGCCAGGGGGCCTTAGGCTACACCTTC.

The chain has TRBV11-2 and TRBJ2-6; TRBD2 might be the D (6 bases). CDR1 and CDR2 from the germline V gene are SGHAT and FQNNGV. The CDR3 consists of 15 residues. Trimming pared 4 bases from V and 4 bases from J, leaving 11 bases between. The CDR3 spells CASSWGVAGANVLTF. CDR3 nucleotide sequence: TGTGCCAGCAGCTGGGGGGTAGCCGGGGCCAACGTCCTGACTTTC.

This chain links TRBV5-1 with TRBJ2-3, with D hard to call. The CDR3 is 15 residues long. Trimming cost V 3 bases and J 3 bases, with 14 bases left between them. Looked up from germline, CDR1 is SGHRS and CDR2 is YFSETQ. Written as DNA, the CDR3 is TGCGCCAGCAGCTATACTCCCCTCCCGACAGATACGCAGTATTTT. Its protein product is CASSYTPLPTDTQYF.

This clonotype was detected ten times or more. The chain recombines TRBV20-1 with TRBJ2-7, with 10 bases matching TRBD2. The CDR3 is 15 amino acids. Germline CDR1 DFQATT, CDR2 SNEGSKA (reference sequence). J gave up 6 bases and V 6 bases, and 14 bases lay outside the gene matches. CDR3 DNA: TGCAGTGCGTCCCGAGAGGGACTAGCGTACGGCGAGCAGTACTTC. This sequence encodes CSASREGLAYGEQYF.

There are many counts of this clonotype. The chain employs TRBV13 and TRBJ1-1, with TRBD1 as a possible D gene (5 bases). The germline V gene encodes CDR1 PRHDT and CDR2 FYEKMQ (reference sequence). Trimming took 5 bases from V and 3 from J, leaving 19 bases between them. The CDR3 sequence is 16 residues long. Here the CDR3 reads CASSIRGSGKDTEAFF. Here the CDR3 DNA reads TGTGCCAGCAGCATCCGGGGCTCGGGGAAGGACACTGAAGCTTTCTTT.

The chain carries TRBV29-1 and TRBJ2-5; TRBD2 is a possible D gene (6 bases). Germline values: CDR1 SQVTM, CDR2 ANQGSEA. Trimming removed 7 bases from V and 4 bases from J, with 19 bases in between. This CDR3 region has 14 residues. The chain's CDR3 is CSALTTSGVETQYF. CDR3 sequence (DNA): TGCAGCGCCCTAACCACGTCGGGGGTAGAGACCCAGTACTTC.

Here the CDR3 reads CASSLFDTEAFF. The CDR3, as DNA: TGTGCCAGCAGCTTATTCGACACTGAAGCTTTCTTT. The chain is built from TRBV7-3 and TRBJ1-1; D not certain. V was pared by 2 bases and J by 3 bases, with 4 bases between. Looked up from germline, CDR1 is SGHTA and CDR2 is FQGTGA. This CDR3 is built from 12 residues.

There are many counts of this clonotype. The V call is TRBV19, the J call TRBJ2-2; D unclear. The length of the CDR3 is 16 residues. CDR1 LNHDA and CDR2 SQIVND come from the germline V gene (reference sequence). V gave up 3 bases and J gave up 1 base, with 12 bases separating them. CDR3 in amino acids: CASSIRHRQNTGELFF. CDR3 in DNA: TGTGCCAGTAGTATTCGGCACCGACAGAACACCGGGGAGCTGTTTTTT.